This entry is about one T cell receptor beta chain. It lacks a known antigen. The input lacks base qualities; no much larger clone sits a single base away. Receptor libraries were prepared by the immunoSEQ multiplex PCR assay. A mixture of 60 forward primers for TCR Vbeta segments and 13 reverse primers for TCR Jbeta segments was used in the multiplex PCR. The CDR3 region of rearranged TCR beta genes was amplified from genomic DNA by a multiplex PCR assay. Amplified TCR beta libraries were sequenced as 87-base-pair reads on the Illumina HiSeq System. The study's processing was this. A later analysis counted around 72 million unique TCR beta chains across the 600 to 850 repertoires, and around 12 million of these chains were shared by at least two donors. Raw reads were error-corrected and collapsed into unique sequences by a nearest-neighbor algorithm in which closely related sequences were merged to remove PCR and sequencing errors. Alignment of CDR3 sequences to IMGT reference sequences was used to assign V, D and J gene segments. For a sequence to be retained, a match of at least six nucleotides to both a V gene segment and a J gene segment was required. Rearrangements were called productive when the CDR3 lacked stop codons and stayed in frame with V and J; all others were non-productive. Following IMGT convention, CDR3 was defined as the stretch from the second conserved V-encoded cysteine to the conserved J-encoded phenylalanine. In an earlier analysis of approximately 590 of the donors, sequences lacking an unambiguous match to a single V gene segment were excluded. In an earlier analysis of approximately 500 of the donors, a V segment was called functional when productive rearrangements were above 56.7%, and segregating when the standard deviation between donors exceeded 5%. A statistical classification framework was built to diagnose cytomegalovirus status from the catalog of TCR beta chain sequences. In a later analysis, V and J genes were assigned by comparing TCR nucleotide sequences against IMGT/GENE-DB human TR gene sequences. Using the TCRdist pipeline, a later analysis assigned CDR3 sequences along with most-parsimonious VDJ recombination scenarios. In a later analysis, each TCR beta chain was defined by its CDR3 amino acid sequence together with its V-gene family, and reads lacking a unique V-gene family were excluded. A later analysis removed 600 or so highly shared, low-generation-probability nucleotide sequences to deal with suspected cross-contamination and a sequencing artifact. For each public chain, a later analysis derived a clonal expansion index from normalized ranks of inferred template counts within each repertoire. Generation probabilities in a later analysis came from a VDJ recombination model fitted to out-of-frame rearrangements, and those results were checked against IGoR. A later analysis scored TCR-TCR, TCR-HLA and TCR-CMV co-occurrence with hypergeometric tests, applying a repertoire-size bias correction to TCR pairs. To estimate false discovery rates, a later analysis permuted the HLA or CMV assignments 20 times. In a later analysis, co-occurring TCRs were grouped with DBSCAN, and TCRdist sequence similarity was added when clustering was performed within HLA-allele-positive subsets. For co-occurrence clustering, repertoires with fewer than 30,000 or more than 120,000 public chains were excluded, along with 5 or 6 repertoires with anomalous nucleotide sharing. TCRdb obtained this table from immuneACCESS and retained in-frame rearrangements with V and J assigned. These tables miss some clones; where compared with another copy, unresolved V genes account for less than half of the shortfall, and the remainder is unexplained. The V and J calls and clone size are taken from that table; D and trimming were inferred from the DNA. In this sample the table shows about 240,000 clones, about 81% of which occur a single time. About 7.3% of the sample rests with the top ten.

Based on the germline V gene, the CDR1 and CDR2 sequences are SQVTM and ANQGSEA. The CDR3 sequence holds 17 residues, the cysteine and phenylalanine included. Left in the record is the CDR3 DNA by itself, 51 bases read in frame from the first base. Ends trimmed: V by 6 bases, J by 5 bases; bases unmatched to a gene: 11. These data belong to a study of cytomegalovirus exposure and HLA in healthy donors (dated by TCRdb to the late 2010s). In the study overall: According to an earlier analysis of 550 to 750 of the donors, 150 million to 200 million T cells yielded 100 million or so unique TCR beta sequences and 276 Gb of sequence data. An early release that covered about 640 HLA-typed donors contained about 300 gigabases of sequencing data and 70 million to 100 million unique TCR sequences. Of the 300 to 500 genotyped donors, roughly 80% were placed in the genetic ancestry cluster associated with self-reported Caucasian donors. The study aimed to test whether cataloging public T cell receptors could reveal signatures of past pathogen exposure. The study used immunosequencing to profile the T cell repertoires of around 600 subjects and linked those repertoires to cytomegalovirus serostatus. A separate validation cohort of 90 to 150 different subjects was used in addition to the 666-subject first cohort. To predict cytomegalovirus infection status, the study brought together high-throughput TCR immunosequencing, statistical association of individual TCRs with disease status, and machine learning. A later analysis re-analyzed previously published TCR beta repertoires from 666 donors and added high-resolution HLA genotyping to study TCR occurrence patterns. In the later analysis, no new phenotypic data were used to find candidate immune exposures; instead, reliance was placed on TCR beta sequences and their occurrence across donors. An earlier analysis of approximately 500 of the donors applied high-throughput TCR beta sequencing to assess whether each TCR beta V gene segment acted as functional or pseudogenic. Alongside the repertoire data, information on donor age, sex, ethnicity and CMV serostatus was compiled. A later genetic analysis took genome-wide SNP genotypes for about three fifths of the 666 donors and used that subset as a discovery cohort. All discovery cohort repertoires had been generated using a single sequencing platform. Both class I and class II loci were covered by HLA typing, at four-digit resolution. Typing coverage varied by locus: roughly 620-630 donors for A, B, C, DRB1 and DQB1; about 520 for DQA1; over 600 for DPA1; more than 450 for DPB1. Roughly 5 DR-DQ haplotypes were treated as single units for association and clustering because of strong linkage in the cohort. On average, roughly 240,000 unique TCR beta nucleotide sequences were sequenced per donor among some 430 genotyped donors of the cohort, with roughly 18% of those sequences being non-productive. Overall study outcomes, separate from this receptor: This cohort had only TCR beta chains sequenced, and the lack of alpha or paired-chain data limited which features could be detected. Because some donors lacked HLA typing at each locus, the association tests relied only on the typed subset. According to a later analysis, most CMV-associated TCR beta chains appeared to be HLA-restricted, and the HLA associations seemed to be driven largely by CMV exposure. The study gave a list of 150 to 200 TCR beta chains associated with cytomegalovirus. In a later analysis, the rate of TCR association differed among HLA loci, with DRB1 alleles having the most associated TCRs and HLA-C alleles having the fewest. A later analysis reported that several top co-occurrence clusters appeared linked to parvovirus B19, influenza, CMV and Epstein-Barr virus. When HLA alleles, especially DR and DQ, strongly co-occurred, attributing TCR associations to individual alleles was difficult. Most TCR sequences were observed very rarely across donors, whereas some public TCRs were present in many individuals. At a false discovery rate of 0.05, a later analysis linked about 16,000 TCR beta sequences to specific HLA alleles. Some IMGT-functional V segments, including TRBV6-2 and TRBV6-3, could not be told apart with the 87-base-pair reads, so those segments were excluded. The classifier was reported to diagnose cytomegalovirus status with high specificity and sensitivity in both the original cohort and the validation cohort. According to the authors, the approach could potentially be generalized to other disease states and immunological phenotypes. In vitro tests confirmed that three of the cytomegalovirus-associated TCR beta chains recognize cytomegalovirus antigens. In a later genetic analysis, a missense DCLRE1C variant was associated with V-gene and J-gene trimming of TCR beta chains, and the association was replicated in an independent cohort. An earlier analysis of 587 of the donors showed that most TCR beta V segments appeared in productive rearrangements either about 90% or about 30% of the time, which broadly matched IMGT annotations. CMV serostatus was the only immune exposure information available for the cohort. Sequencing depth was assumed to be roughly uniform across donors in the presence/absence analyses, though that assumption may not hold. A group of highly shared sequence variants was considered likely to be a technical artifact of the sequencing pipeline. Because counts were too low, 15 to 20 rarely observed V segments, including chromosome 9 orphons, were left out of the earlier analysis of 500 to 650 of the donors. A further reported finding was that TCR beta sequences accurately predicted the HLA-A and HLA-B alleles for most subjects in the first cohort. In a later genetic analysis, fewer N-insertions in productive TCRs were reported among donors in an Asian-associated ancestry cluster than the roughly 700-donor mean. Linkage disequilibrium might explain the correlated functional status among segregating V segments, but an unknown experimental factor could not be excluded. In a later analysis, HLA-associated TCR beta chains were found to be more clonally expanded and to have lower generation probabilities than equally common non-associated chains.

The cohort consisted of some 670 healthy bone marrow donors. All cohort members were sampled while nominally healthy, although unrecorded immune exposures were likely present. The donor tested CMV seropositive and was one of the 289 seropositive cohort members. A peripheral blood sample was provided by each donor, and peripheral blood mononuclear cells were used for TCR beta sequencing. Genomic DNA was extracted from the blood cell samples with the Qiagen DNeasy Blood Extraction Kit. The chain joins TRBV29-1 to TRBJ2-1; 15 bases in the junction line up with TRBD2. The sequenced material came from PBMCs. The receptor was derived from a woman aged 55-69 years in good health and CMV-seropositive. For the CDR3, the sequence is CSVVGLAGGLANNEQFF. The nucleotides read TGCAGCGTCGTTGGACTAGCGGGAGGGCTCGCAAACAATGAGCAGTTCTTC.